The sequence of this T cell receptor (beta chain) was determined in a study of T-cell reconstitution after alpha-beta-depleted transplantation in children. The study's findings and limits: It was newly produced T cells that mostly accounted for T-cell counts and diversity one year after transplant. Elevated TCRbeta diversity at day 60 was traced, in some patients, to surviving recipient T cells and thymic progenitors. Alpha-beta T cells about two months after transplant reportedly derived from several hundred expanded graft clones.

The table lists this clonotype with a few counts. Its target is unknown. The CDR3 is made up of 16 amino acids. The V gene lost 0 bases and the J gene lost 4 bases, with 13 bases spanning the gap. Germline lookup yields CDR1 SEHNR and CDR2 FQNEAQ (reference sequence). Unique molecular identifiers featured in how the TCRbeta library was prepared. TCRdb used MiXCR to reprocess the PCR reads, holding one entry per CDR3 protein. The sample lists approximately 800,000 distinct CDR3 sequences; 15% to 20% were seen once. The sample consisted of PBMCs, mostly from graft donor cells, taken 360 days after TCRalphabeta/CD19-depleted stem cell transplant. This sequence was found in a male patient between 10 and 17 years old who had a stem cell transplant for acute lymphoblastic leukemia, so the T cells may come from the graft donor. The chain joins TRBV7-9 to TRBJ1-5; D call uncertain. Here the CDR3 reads CASSLANNWGNQPQHF. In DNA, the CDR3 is TGTGCCAGCAGCTTAGCGAACAACTGGGGTAATCAGCCCCAGCATTTT.